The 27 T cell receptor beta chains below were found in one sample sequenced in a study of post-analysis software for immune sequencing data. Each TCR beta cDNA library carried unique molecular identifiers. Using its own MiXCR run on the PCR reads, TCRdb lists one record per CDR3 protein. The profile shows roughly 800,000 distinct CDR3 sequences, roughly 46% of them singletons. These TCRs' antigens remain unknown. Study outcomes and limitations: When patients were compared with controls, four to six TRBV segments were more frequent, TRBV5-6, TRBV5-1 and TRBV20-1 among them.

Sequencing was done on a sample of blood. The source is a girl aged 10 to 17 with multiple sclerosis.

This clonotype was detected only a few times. The CDR3 DNA reads as TGTGCCAGCAGCAACCAGGGCTACGAGCAGTACTTC. Its translation is CASSNQGYEQYF. V usage is TRBV27 and J usage is TRBJ2-7; maybe TRBD1 (5 bases). Trimming removed 6 bases at V and 3 bases at J, with 9 bases between. The CDR3 contains 12 residues. Per the germline V gene, CDR1 is MNHEY and CDR2 is SMNVEV (reference sequence).

In nucleotides, the CDR3 is TGTGCCAGCAGTCTCGGGGTATCCAACGTCCTGACTTTC. Translation gives CASSLGVSNVLTF. The chain combines TRBV28 with TRBJ2-6, with D possibly being TRBD2 (5 bases). Trimming removed 5 bases from V and 8 bases from J, with 10 bases in between. This CDR3 comprises 13 residues. Germline V gene sequence: CDR1 MDHEN, CDR2 SYDVKM.

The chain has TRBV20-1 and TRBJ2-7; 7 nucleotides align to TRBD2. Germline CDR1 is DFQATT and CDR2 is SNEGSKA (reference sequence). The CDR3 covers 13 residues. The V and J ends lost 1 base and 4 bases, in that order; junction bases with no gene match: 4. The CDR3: CSARVSGSYEQYF. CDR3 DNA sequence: TGCAGTGCTAGAGTTAGCGGGTCGTACGAGCAGTACTTC.

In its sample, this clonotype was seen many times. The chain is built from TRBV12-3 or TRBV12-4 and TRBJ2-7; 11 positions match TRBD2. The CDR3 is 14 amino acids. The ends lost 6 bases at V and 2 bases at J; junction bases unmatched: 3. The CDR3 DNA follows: TGTGCCAGCAGCCGACTAGCGGGACCCTACGAGCAGTACTTC. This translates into CASSRLAGPYEQYF.

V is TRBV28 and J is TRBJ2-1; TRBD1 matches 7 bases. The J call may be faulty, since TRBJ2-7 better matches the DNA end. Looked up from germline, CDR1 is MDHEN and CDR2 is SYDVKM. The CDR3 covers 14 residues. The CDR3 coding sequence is TGTGCCAGCACCCGACAGGGTAGTCAAAATGAGCAGTACTTC. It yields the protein CASTRQGSQNEQYF.

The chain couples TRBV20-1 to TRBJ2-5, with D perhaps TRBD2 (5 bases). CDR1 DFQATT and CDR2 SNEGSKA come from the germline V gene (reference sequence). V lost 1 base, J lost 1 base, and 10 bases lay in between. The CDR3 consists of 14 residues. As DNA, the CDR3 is TGCAGTGCTAGAGCCGCCGGGGTCCAAGAGACCCAGTACTTC. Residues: CSARAAGVQETQYF.

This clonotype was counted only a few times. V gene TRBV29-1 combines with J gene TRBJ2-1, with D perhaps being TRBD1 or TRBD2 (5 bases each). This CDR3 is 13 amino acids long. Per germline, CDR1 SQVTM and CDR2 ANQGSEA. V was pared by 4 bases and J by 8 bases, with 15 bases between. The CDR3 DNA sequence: TGCAGCGTTGGTAGTGGGGGTCAGCATGAGCAGTTCTTC. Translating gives CSVGSGGQHEQFF.

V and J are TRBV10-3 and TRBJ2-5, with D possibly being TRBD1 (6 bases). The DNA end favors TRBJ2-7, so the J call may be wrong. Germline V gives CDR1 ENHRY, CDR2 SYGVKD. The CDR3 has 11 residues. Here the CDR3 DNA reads TGTGCCATCAAGGACAGTTACGAGCAGTACTTC. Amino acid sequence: CAIKDSYEQYF.

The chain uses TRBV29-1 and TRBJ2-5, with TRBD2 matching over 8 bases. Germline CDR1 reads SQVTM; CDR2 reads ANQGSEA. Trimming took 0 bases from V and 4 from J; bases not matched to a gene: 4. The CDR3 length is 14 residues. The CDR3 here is CSVEEGTSGETQYF. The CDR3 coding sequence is TGCAGCGTTGAAGAAGGGACTAGTGGAGAGACCCAGTACTTC. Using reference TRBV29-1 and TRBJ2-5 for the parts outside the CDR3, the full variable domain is SAVISQKPSRDICQRGTSLTIQCQVDSQVTMMFWYRQQPGQSLTLIATANQGSEATYESGFVIDKFPISRPNLTFSTLTVSNMSPEDSSIYLCSVEEGTSGETQYFGPGTRLLVL.

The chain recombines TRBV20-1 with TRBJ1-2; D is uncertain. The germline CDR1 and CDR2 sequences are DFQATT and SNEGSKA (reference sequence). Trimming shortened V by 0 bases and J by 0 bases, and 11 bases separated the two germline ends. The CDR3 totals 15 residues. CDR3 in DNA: TGCAGTGCTAGAGATCCCAGTGGGACTAACTATGGCTACACCTTC. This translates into CSARDPSGTNYGYTF.

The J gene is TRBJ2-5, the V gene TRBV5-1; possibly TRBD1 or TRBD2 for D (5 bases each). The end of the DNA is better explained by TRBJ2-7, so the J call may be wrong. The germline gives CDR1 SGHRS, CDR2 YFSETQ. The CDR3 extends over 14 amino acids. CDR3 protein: CASSKWTGGDEQYF. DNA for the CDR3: TGCGCCAGCAGTAAATGGACTGGGGGTGACGAGCAGTACTTC.

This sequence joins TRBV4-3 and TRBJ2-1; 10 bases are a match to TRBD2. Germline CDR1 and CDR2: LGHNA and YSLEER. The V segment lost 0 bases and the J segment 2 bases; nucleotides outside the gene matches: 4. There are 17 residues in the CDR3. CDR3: CASSQEVSGRAYNEQFF. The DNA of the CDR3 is TGCGCCAGCAGCCAAGAGGTGAGCGGGAGGGCCTACAATGAGCAGTTCTTC.

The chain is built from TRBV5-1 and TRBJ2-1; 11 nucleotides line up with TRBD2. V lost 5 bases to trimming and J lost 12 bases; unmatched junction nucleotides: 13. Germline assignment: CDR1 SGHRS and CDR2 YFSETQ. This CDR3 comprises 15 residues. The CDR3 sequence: CASREGLAESGVQFF. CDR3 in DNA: TGCGCCAGCAGGGAGGGACTAGCGGAAAGTGGTGTGCAGTTCTTC.

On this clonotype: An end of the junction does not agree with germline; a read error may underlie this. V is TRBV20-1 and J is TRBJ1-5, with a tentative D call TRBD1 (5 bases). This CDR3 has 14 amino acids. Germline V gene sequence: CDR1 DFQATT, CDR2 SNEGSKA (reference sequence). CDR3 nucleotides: TGCAATGCTGGTCCAGGGTATAGCAATCAGCCCCAGCATTTT. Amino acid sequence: CNAGPGYSNQPQHF.

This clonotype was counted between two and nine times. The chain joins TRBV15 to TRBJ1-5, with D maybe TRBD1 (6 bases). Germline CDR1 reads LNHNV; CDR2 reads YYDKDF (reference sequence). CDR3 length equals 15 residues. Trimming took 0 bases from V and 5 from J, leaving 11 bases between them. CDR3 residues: CATSRELGGDQPQHF. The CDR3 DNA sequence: TGTGCCACCAGCAGAGAGCTGGGGGGCGATCAGCCCCAGCATTTT.

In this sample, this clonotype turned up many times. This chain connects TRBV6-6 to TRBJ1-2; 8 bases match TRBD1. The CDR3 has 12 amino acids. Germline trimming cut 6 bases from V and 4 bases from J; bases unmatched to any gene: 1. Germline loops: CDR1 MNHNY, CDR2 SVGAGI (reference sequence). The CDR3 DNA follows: TGTGCCAGCAGCGGACAGGGCTATGGCTACACCTTC. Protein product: CASSGQGYGYTF.

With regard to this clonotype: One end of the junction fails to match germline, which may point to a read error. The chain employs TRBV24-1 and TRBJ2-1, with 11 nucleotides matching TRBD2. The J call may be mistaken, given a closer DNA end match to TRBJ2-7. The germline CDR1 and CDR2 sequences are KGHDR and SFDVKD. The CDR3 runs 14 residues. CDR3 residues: CATSDLLAGGEQYF. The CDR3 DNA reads TGTGCTACCAGTGATTTGCTAGCGGGAGGTGAGCAGTACTTC.

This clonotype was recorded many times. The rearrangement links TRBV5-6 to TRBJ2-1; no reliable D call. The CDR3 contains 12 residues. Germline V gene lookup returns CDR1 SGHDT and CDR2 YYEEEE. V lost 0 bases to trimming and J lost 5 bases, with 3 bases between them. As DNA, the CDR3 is TGTGCCAGCAGCTTGGGGGACAATGAGCAGTTCTTC. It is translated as CASSLGDNEQFF.

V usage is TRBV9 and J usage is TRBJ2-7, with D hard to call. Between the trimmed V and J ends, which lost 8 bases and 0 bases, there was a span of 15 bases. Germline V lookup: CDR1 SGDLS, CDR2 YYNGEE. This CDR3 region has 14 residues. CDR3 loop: CASSLSEISYEQYF. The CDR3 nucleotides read TGTGCCAGTTCCCTTTCTGAAATCTCCTACGAGCAGTACTTC.

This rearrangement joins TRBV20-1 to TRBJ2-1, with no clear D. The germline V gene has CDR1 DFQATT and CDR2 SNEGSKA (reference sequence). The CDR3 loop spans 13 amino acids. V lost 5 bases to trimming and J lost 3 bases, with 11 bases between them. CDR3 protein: CSAPPPSYNEQFF. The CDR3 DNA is TGCAGTGCTCCGCCTCCTAGCTACAATGAGCAGTTCTTC.

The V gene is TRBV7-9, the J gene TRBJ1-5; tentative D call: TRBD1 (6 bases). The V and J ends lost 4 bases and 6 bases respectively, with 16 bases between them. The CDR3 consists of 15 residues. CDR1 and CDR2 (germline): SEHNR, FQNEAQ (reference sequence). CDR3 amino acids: CASSSTLGGSQPQHF. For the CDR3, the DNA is TGTGCCAGCAGCTCAACTTTGGGGGGCTCTCAGCCCCAGCATTTT.

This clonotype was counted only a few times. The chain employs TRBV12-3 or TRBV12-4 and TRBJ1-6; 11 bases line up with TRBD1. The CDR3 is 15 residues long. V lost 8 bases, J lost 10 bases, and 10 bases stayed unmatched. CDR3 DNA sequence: TGTGCCAGCGCGCTCGGGACAGGGGGGGTCTCACCCCTCCACTTT. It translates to CASALGTGGVSPLHF.

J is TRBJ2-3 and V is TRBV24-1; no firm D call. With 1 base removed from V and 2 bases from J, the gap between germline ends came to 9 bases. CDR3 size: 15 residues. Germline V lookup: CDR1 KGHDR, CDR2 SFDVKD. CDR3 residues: CATSDLKANTDTQYF. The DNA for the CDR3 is TGTGCCACCAGTGATTTAAAAGCGAACACAGATACGCAGTATTTT.

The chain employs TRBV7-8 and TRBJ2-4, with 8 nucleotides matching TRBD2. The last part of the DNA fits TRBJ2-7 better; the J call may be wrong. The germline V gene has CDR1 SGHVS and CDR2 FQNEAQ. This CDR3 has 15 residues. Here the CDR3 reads CASCKAGGLEREQYF. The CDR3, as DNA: TGTGCCAGCTGTAAGGCGGGGGGTTTGGAGCGCGAGCAGTACTTC.

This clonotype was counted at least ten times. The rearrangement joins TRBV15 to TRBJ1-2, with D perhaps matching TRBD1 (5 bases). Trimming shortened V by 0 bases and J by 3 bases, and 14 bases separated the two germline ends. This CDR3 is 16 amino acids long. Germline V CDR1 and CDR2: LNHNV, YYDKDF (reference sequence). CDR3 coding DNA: TGTGCCACCAGCAGAGACCTCCGGGACGCCCACTATGGCTACACCTTC. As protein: CATSRDLRDAHYGYTF.

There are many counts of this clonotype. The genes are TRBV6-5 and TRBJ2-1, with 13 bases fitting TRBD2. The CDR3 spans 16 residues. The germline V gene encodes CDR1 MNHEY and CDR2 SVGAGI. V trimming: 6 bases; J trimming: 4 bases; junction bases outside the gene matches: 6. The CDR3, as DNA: TGTGCCAGCAGCCCCCGGACTAGCGGGGGTTACAATGAGCAGTTCTTC. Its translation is CASSPRTSGGYNEQFF.

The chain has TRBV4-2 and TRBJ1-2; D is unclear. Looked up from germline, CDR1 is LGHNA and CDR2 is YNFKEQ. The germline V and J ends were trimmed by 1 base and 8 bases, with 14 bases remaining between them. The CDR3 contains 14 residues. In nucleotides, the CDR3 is TGTGCCAGCAGCCAAGCTCACAGTCGAGAGGGCTACACCTTC. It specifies CASSQAHSREGYTF.